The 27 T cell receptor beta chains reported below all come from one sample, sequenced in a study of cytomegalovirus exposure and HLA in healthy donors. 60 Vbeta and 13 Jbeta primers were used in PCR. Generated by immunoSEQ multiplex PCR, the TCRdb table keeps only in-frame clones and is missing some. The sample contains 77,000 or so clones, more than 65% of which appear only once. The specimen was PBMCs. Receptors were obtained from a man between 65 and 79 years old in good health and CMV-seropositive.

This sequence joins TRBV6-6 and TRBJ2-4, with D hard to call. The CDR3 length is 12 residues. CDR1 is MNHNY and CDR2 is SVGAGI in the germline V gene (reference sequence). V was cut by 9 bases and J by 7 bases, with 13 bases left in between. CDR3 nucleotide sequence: TGTGCCAGTAGAGGTGAGGTGAACATTCAGTACTTC. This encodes CASRGEVNIQYF.

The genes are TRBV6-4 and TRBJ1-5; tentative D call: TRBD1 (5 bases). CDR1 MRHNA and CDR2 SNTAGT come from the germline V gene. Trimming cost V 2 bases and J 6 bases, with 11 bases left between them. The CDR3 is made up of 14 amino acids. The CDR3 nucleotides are TGTGCCAGCAGTGACGGCGGGGCGCCTCAGCCCCAGCATTTT. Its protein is CASSDGGAPQPQHF.

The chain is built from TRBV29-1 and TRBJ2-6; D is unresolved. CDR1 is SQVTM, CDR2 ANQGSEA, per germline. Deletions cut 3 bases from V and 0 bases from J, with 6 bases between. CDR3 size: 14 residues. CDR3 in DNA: TGCAGCGTTGATACGGGCTCTGGGGCCAACGTCCTGACTTTC. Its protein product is CSVDTGSGANVLTF.

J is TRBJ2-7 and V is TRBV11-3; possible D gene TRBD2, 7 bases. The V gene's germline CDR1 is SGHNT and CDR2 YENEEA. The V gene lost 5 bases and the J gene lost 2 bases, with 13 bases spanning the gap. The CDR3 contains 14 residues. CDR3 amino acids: CASSLRGDTYEQYF. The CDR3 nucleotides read TGTGCCAGCAGCCTTCGGGGGGACACCTACGAGCAGTACTTC.

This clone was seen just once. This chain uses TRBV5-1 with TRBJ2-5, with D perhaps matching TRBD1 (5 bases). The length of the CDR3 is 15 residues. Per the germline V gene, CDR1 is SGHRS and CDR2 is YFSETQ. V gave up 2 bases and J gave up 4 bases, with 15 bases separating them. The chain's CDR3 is CASSLPQGDAETQYF. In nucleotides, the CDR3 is TGCGCCAGCAGCTTACCGCAGGGCGACGCAGAGACCCAGTACTTC.

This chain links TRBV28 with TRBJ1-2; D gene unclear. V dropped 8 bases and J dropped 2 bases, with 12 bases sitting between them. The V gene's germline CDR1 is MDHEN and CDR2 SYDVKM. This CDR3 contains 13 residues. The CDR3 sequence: CASFEEPNYGYTF. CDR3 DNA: TGTGCCAGCTTTGAGGAACCCAACTATGGCTACACCTTC.

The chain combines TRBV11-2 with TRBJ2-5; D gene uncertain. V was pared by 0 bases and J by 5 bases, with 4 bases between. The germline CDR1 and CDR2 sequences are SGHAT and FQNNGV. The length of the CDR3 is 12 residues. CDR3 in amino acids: CASSLERETQYF. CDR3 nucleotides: TGTGCCAGCAGCTTAGAACGGGAGACCCAGTACTTC.

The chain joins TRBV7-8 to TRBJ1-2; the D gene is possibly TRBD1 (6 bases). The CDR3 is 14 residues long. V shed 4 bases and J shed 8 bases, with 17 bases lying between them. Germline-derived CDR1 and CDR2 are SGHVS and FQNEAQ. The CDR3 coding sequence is TGTGCCAGCAGCTCCCGACAGGCAAGGCACGGCTACACCTTC. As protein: CASSSRQARHGYTF.

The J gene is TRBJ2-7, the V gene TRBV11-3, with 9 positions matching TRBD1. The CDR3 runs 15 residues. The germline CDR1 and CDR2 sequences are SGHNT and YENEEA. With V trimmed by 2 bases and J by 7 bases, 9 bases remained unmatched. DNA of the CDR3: TGTGCCAGCAGCTTATCGGGGACAGGGTTCGGGGAGCAGTACTTC. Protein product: CASSLSGTGFGEQYF.

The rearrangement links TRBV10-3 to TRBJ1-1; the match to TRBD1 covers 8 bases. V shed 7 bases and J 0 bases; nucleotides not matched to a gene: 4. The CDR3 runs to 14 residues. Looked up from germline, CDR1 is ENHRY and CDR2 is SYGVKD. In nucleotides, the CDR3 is TGTGCCATCAAGGCGGGACAGGTGAACACTGAAGCTTTCTTT. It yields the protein CAIKAGQVNTEAFF.

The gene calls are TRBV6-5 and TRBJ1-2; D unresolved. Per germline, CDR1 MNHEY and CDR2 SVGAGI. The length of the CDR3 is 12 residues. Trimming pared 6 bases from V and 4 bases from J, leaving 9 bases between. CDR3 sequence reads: CASSPGPYGYTF. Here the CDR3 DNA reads TGTGCCAGCAGCCCGGGTCCCTATGGCTACACCTTC.

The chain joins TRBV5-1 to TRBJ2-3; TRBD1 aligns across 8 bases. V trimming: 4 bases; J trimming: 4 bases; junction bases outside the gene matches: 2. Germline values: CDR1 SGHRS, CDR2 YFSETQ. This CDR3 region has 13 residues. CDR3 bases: TGCGCCAGCAGCCCGACAGGGGCAGATACGCAGTATTTT. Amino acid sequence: CASSPTGADTQYF.

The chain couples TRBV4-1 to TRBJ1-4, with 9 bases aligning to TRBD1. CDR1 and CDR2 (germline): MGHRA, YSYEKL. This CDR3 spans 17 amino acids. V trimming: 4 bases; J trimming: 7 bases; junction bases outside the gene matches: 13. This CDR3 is CASSRTGGGGSVEKLFF. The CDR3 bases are TGCGCCAGCAGCCGAACAGGGGGCGGAGGTAGTGTTGAAAAACTGTTTTTT.

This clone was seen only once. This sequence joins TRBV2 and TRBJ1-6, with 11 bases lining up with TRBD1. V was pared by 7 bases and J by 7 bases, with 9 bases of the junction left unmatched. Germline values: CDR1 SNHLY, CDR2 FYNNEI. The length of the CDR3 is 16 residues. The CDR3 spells CASTRDRGIKNSPLHF. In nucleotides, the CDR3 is TGTGCCAGCACCCGGGACAGGGGGATTAAGAATTCACCCCTCCACTTT.

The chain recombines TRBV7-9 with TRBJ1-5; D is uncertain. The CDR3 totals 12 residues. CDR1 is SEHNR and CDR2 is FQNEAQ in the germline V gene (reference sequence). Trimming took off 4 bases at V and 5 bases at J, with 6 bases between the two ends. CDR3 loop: CASSSSDQPQHF. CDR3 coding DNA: TGTGCCAGCAGCTCCTCGGATCAGCCCCAGCATTTT.

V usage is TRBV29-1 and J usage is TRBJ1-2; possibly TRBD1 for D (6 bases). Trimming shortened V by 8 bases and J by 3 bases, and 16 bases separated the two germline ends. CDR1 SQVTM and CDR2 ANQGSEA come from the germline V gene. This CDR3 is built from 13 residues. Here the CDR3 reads CSIASSGDYGYTF. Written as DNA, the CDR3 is TGCAGCATCGCCTCGTCAGGGGACTATGGCTACACCTTC.

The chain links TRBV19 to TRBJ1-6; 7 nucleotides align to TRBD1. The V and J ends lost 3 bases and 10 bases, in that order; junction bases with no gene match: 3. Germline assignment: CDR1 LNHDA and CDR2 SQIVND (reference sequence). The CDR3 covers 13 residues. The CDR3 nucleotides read TGTGCCAGTAGTATCCCAGGGGGGTCACCCCTCCACTTT. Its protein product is CASSIPGGSPLHF. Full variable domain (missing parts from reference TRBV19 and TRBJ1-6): DGGITQSPKYLFRKEGQNVTLSCEQNLNHDAMYWYRQDPGQGLRLIYYSQIVNDFQKGDIAEGYSVSREKKESFPLTVTSAQKNPTAFYLCASSIPGGSPLHFGNGTRLTVT.

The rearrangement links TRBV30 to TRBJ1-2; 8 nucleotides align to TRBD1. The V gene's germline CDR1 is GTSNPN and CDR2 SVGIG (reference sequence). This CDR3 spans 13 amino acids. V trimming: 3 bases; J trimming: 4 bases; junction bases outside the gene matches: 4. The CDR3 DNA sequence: TGTGCCTGGAGCCGACAGGGGACCTATGGCTACACCTTC. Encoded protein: CAWSRQGTYGYTF.

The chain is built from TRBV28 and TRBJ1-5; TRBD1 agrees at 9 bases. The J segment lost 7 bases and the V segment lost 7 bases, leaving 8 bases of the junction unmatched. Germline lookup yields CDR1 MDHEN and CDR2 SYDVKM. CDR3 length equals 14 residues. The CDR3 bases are TGTGCCAGCACGGAGACAGGGGGTTTGCAGCCCCAGCATTTT. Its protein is CASTETGGLQPQHF. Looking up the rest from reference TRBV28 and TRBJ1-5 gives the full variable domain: DVKVTQSSRYLVKRTGEKVFLECVQDMDHENMFWYRQDPGLGLRLIYFSYDVKMKEKGDIPEGYSVSREKKERFSLILESASTNQTSMYLCASTETGGLQPQHFGDGTRLSIL.

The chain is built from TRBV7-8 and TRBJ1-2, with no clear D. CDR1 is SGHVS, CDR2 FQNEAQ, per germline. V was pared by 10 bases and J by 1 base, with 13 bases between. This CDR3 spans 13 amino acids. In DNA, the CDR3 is TGTGCCATCTCCCCAATCAGTAACTATGGCTACACCTTC. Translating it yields CAISPISNYGYTF.

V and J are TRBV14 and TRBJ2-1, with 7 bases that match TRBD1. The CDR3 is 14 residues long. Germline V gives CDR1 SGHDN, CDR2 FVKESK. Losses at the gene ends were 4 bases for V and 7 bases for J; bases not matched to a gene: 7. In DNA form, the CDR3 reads TGTGCCAGCAGCCTTCGACAGGGCGGTAATGAGCAGTTCTTC. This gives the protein CASSLRQGGNEQFF.

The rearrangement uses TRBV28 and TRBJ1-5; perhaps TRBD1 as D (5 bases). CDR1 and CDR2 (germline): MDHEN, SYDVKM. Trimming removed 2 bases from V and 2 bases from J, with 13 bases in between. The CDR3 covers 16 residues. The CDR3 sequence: CASSLIGGAGNQPQHF. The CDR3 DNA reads TGTGCCAGCAGTTTAATCGGCGGGGCGGGCAATCAGCCCCAGCATTTT.

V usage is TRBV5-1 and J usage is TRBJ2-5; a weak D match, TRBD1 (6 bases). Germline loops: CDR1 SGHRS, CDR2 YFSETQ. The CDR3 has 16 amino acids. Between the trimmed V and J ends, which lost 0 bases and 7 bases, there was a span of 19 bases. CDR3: CASSLEPGVPRGTQYF. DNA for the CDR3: TGCGCCAGCAGCTTGGAGCCAGGGGTCCCCAGGGGGACCCAGTACTTC.

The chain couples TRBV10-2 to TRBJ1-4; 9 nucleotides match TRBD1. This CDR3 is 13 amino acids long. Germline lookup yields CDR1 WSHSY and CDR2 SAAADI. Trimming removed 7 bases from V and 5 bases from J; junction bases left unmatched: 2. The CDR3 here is CASTGQGNEKLFF. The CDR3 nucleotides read TGCGCCAGCACTGGACAGGGGAATGAAAAACTGTTTTTT.

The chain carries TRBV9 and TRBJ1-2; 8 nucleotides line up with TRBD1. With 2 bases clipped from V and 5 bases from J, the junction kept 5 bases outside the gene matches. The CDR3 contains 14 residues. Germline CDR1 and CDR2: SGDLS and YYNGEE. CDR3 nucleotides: TGTGCCAGCAGCGTCGGACAGGGCGGGTATGGCTACACCTTC. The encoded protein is CASSVGQGGYGYTF.

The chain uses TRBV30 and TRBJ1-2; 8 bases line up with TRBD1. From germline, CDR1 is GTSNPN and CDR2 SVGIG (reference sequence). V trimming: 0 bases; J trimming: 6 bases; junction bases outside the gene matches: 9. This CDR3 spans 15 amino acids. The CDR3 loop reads CAWSVPRARGHGYTF. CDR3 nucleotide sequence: TGTGCCTGGAGTGTACCGAGGGCCAGGGGGCATGGCTACACCTTC.

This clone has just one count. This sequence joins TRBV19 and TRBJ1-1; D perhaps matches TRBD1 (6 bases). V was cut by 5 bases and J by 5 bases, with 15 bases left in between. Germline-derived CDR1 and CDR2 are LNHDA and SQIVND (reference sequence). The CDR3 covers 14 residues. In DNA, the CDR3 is TGTGCCAGTAGTTCCAGGGGATTAGGGACTGAAGCTTTCTTT. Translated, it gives CASSSRGLGTEAFF.